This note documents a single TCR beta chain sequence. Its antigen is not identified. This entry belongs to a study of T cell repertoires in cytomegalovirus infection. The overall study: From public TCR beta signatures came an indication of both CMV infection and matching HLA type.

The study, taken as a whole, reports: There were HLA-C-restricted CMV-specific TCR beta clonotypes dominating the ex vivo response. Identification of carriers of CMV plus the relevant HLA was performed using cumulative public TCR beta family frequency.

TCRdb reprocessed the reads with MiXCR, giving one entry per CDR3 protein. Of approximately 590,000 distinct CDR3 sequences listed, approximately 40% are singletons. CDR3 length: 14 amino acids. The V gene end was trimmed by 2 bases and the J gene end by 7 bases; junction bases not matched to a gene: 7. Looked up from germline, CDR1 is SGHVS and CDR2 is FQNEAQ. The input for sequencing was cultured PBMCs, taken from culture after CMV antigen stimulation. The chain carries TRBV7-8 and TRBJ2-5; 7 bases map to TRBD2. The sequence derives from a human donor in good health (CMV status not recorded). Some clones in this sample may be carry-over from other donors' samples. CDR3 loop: CASSLRQGLWTQYF. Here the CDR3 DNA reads TGTGCCAGCAGCTTACGCCAGGGACTATGGACCCAGTACTTC.